This record covers a single T cell receptor beta chain. The CDR3 length is 15 residues. CDR1 SGHRS and CDR2 YFSETQ come from the germline V gene. The V end was cut by 2 bases, the J end by 2 bases, with 12 bases between. The data derive from a study of PD-L1 blockade in urothelial cancer. Study-wide context: The patients had undergone anywhere from 0 to 3 prior chemotherapy regimens.

TCRdb's table, derived via immunoSEQ multiplex PCR, lists solely in-frame clones and lacks some. The table records 45,000 or so clones, approximately 88% of them present only once. This clonotype was obtained from an elderly man with urothelial cancer. The V and J genes are TRBV5-1 and TRBJ2-3; D might be TRBD2 (6 bases). The sequencing here drew on PBMCs, taken around atezolizumab (anti-PD-L1) treatment. The CDR3 DNA sequence: TGCGCCAGCAGCTTCCGAGCGGGTCCCACAGATACGCAGTATTTT. Its protein is CASSFRAGPTDTQYF.